Presented here are 8 T cell receptor beta chains from one specimen sequenced in a study of control samples from healthy donors and cancer patients. Produced via immunoSEQ multiplex PCR; TCRdb's table is partial and in-frame only. Among approximately 100,000 clones, about 89% were seen once, and the ten largest hold around 20%. The source material was blood. The receptor set was obtained from a young man in good health.

The chain couples TRBV10-3 to TRBJ1-6, with a weak D call TRBD1 (6 bases). Per germline, CDR1 ENHRY and CDR2 SYGVKD. The CDR3 has 21 amino acids. V was cut by 2 bases and J by 0 bases, with 23 bases left in between. The CDR3 sequence: CAISEAQSGGPRSSYNSPLHF. DNA for the CDR3: TGTGCCATCAGTGAGGCTCAGTCCGGGGGCCCCCGGAGCTCCTATAATTCACCCCTCCACTTT.

This clone was detected a few times. V and J are TRBV19 and TRBJ1-2, with 8 nucleotides matching TRBD1. CDR1 is LNHDA, CDR2 SQIVND, per germline (reference sequence). The trim removed 5 bases at V and 8 bases at J, leaving 13 bases unmatched. This CDR3 is 15 amino acids long. The CDR3 region has the DNA TGTGCCAGTAGTCCAGGACAGGGTGTAAGTTCGGGCTACACCTTC. This encodes CASSPGQGVSSGYTF.

This chain connects TRBV5-6 to TRBJ2-1; possibly TRBD1 for D (5 bases). Germline-derived CDR1 and CDR2 are SGHDT and YYEEEE. The CDR3 has 15 amino acids. V lost 4 bases and J 4 bases, leaving 15 bases between the germline ends. The CDR3: CASSPEQGYYNEQFF. In DNA, the CDR3 is TGTGCCAGCAGCCCCGAGCAGGGCTATTACAATGAGCAGTTCTTC. The variable domain in full, with the rest retrieved from reference TRBV5-6 and TRBJ2-1, is DAGVTQSPTHLIKTRGQQVTLRCSPKSGHDTVSWYQQALGQGPQFIFQYYEEEERQRGNFPDRFSGHQFPNYSSELNVNALLLGDSALYLCASSPEQGYYNEQFFGPGTRLTVL.

V gene TRBV6-5 combines with J gene TRBJ2-1, with 9 bases lining up with TRBD2. CDR1 and CDR2 from the germline V gene are MNHEY and SVGAGI. V gave up 6 bases and J gave up 8 bases; unmatched junction bases: 5. This CDR3 region has 13 residues. The chain's CDR3 is CASSSGGFDEQFF. The CDR3 region has the DNA TGTGCCAGCAGCAGCGGGGGGTTCGATGAGCAGTTCTTC.

The V call is TRBV6-5, the J call TRBJ2-7; D tentatively fits TRBD1 or TRBD2 (5 bases each). CDR1 is MNHEY, CDR2 SVGAGI, per germline. The CDR3 is 11 amino acids. V was shortened by 6 bases and J by 4 bases, with 7 bases between the two germline ends. DNA for the CDR3: TGTGCCAGCAGCGAGGGGTACGAGCAGTACTTC. It codes for CASSEGYEQYF.

The genes are TRBV25-1 and TRBJ2-3; D is ambiguous. The CDR3 runs 12 residues. V was cut by 3 bases and J by 6 bases, with 7 bases left in between. Germline V lookup: CDR1 MGHDK, CDR2 SYGVNS. CDR3 DNA: TGTGCCAGCAGTGAGGGTACCGATACGCAGTATTTT. This encodes CASSEGTDTQYF.

CDR3 region: CAISEGTGSDSYEQYV. The CDR3 DNA follows: TGTGCCATCAGTGAGGGGACAGGGAGTGACTCCTACGAGCAGTACGTC. The V gene is TRBV10-3, the J gene TRBJ2-7, with 9 bases that match TRBD1. Germline V gene lookup returns CDR1 ENHRY and CDR2 SYGVKD. Unmatched junction bases numbered 5, after V lost 2 bases and J lost 0 bases. The CDR3 is 16 residues long.

The V call is TRBV28, the J call TRBJ2-2; 7 bases line up with TRBD1. The V segment lost 5 bases and the J segment 7 bases; nucleotides outside the gene matches: 7. This CDR3 is built from 14 residues. Germline CDR1 is MDHEN and CDR2 is SYDVKM. CDR3 in amino acids: CASSLRQGDGELFF. Here the CDR3 DNA reads TGTGCCAGCAGTCTCAGACAGGGAGACGGGGAGCTGTTTTTT.